This TCR beta chain was found in a study of cytomegalovirus exposure and HLA in healthy donors. For the study at large: Of 300 to 500 genotyped donors, about 81% grouped in the Caucasian-associated ancestry cluster.

In the PCR, 60 Vbeta and 13 Jbeta primers were used. Per the study methods: A follow-up analysis tallied 86 million or so unique TCR beta chains, approximately 10 million shared. Clones were sequenced by immunoSEQ multiplex PCR, and TCRdb holds only the in-frame ones, with some missing. For V, J and clone size, that table is used; D and trimming come from the DNA. The listing contains 70,000 to 85,000 clones. The trim removed 4 bases at V and 7 bases at J, leaving 13 bases unmatched. This CDR3 region has 15 residues. Germline V gives CDR1 GTSNPN, CDR2 SVGIG (reference sequence). Remarks on this clone: Its target is not known.

Study results and limitations: A later analysis associated 16,951 TCR beta sequences with HLA alleles at a 0.05 false discovery rate. Reports indicate that TCR beta sequences accurately predicted the HLA-A and HLA-B alleles of most subjects.

The chain uses TRBV30 and TRBJ2-7, with TRBD2 matching 10 bases. The clonotype was recovered from a female donor in good health and CMV-seropositive. Sequenced material: PBMCs. CDR3 in DNA: TGTGCCTGGAATCGAATAGCGGGGGGTCCGGGTGAGCAGTACTTC. This translates into CAWNRIAGGPGEQYF.